This TCR beta chain was profiled in a study of T-cell reconstitution after alpha-beta-depleted transplantation in children. The TCRbeta library incorporated unique molecular identifiers. In TCRdb, the PCR reads were re-called with MiXCR into one record per CDR3 protein. Of under 750,000 distinct CDR3 sequences in the sample, 23% were seen once. The CDR3 runs 17 residues. The junction had 6 bases not matched to a gene; V was cut back by 0 bases and J by 1 base. The germline V gene has CDR1 LNHNV and CDR2 YYDKDF (reference sequence). The rearrangement joins TRBV15 to TRBJ2-3; the match to TRBD2 covers 8 bases. The source was PBMCs, mostly from graft donor cells, collected 360 days after TCRalphabeta/CD19-depleted stem cell transplant. The receptor comes from a boy under two years old who had a stem cell transplant for acute myeloid leukemia, so the T cells may come from the graft donor. The CDR3 here is CATSRDLVSGGTDTQYF. CDR3 in DNA: TGTGCCACCAGCAGAGATCTGGTTAGCGGGGGCACAGATACGCAGTATTTT.